The T cell receptor beta chain under discussion was sequenced for a study of cytomegalovirus exposure and HLA in healthy donors. Study at large: In a later analysis, it was reported that the 120 or so validation repertoires had been produced on the same platform as the 700 or so repertoires belonging to the first cohort. General study findings and limits: The investigators catalogued 164 TCR beta chains as cytomegalovirus-associated. Rarity marked most TCR sequences, yet some public TCRs occurred in many donors. In vitro confirmation showed three CMV-associated chains to be CMV antigen specific.

Clones were sequenced by immunoSEQ multiplex PCR, and TCRdb holds only the in-frame ones, with some missing. The sample includes some 150,000 clones, 85% to 95% seen only once; the top ten take 1.8%. CDR1 and CDR2 (germline): SNHLY, FYNNEI. The trim removed 9 bases at V and 3 bases at J, leaving 15 bases unmatched. This CDR3 is 18 amino acids long. In the case of this clone: What it recognizes is unknown.

The rearrangement links TRBV2 to TRBJ2-1; 12 nucleotides match TRBD2. The source of this sequence is a man aged 18 to 30 in good health and CMV-seropositive. The sequenced sample was PBMCs. As DNA, the CDR3 is TGTGCCAGTTTAGGACTAGCGGGACCTGATCGGAACTACAATGAGCAGTTCTTC. Encoded protein: CASLGLAGPDRNYNEQFF.